This TCR beta chain was identified during a study of T cells after yellow fever vaccination. In germline, CDR1 is LGHNA, CDR2 YNFKEQ. The CDR3 consists of 15 residues. With 3 bases clipped from V and 7 bases from J, the junction kept 7 bases outside the gene matches. TCRdb re-analysed the 5' RACE reads in MiXCR, keeping a single row per CDR3 protein. The sample lists more than 95,000 distinct CDR3 sequences, about 7.8% seen once, with more than 2.5% in the top ten. Many counts were recorded for this clonotype. The source was CD4+ T cells sorted from PBMCs, collected 45 days after the first yellow fever vaccination. The rearrangement joins TRBV4-2 to TRBJ2-2; 8 bases agree with TRBD1. This clonotype originated in a man aged 18 to 35 who received the YFV17D yellow fever vaccine. The CDR3 protein is CASSQTQGAIGELFF. The DNA of the CDR3 is TGTGCCAGCAGCCAGACGCAGGGGGCTATCGGGGAGCTGTTTTTT.